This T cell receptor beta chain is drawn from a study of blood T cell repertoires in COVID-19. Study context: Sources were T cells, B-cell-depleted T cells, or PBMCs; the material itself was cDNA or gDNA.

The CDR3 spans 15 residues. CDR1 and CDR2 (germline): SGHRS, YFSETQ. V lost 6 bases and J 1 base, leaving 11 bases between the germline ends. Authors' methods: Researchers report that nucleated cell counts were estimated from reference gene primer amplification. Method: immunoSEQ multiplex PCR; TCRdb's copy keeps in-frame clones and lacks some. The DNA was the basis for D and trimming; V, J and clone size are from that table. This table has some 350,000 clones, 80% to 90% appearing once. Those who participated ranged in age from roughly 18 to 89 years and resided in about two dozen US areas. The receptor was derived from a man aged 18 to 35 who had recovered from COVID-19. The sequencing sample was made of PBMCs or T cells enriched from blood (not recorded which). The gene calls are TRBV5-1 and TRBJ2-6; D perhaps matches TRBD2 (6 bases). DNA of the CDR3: TGCGCCAGCAAGGAGGGACCTTCTGGGGCCAACGTCCTGACTTTC. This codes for CASKEGPSGANVLTF.